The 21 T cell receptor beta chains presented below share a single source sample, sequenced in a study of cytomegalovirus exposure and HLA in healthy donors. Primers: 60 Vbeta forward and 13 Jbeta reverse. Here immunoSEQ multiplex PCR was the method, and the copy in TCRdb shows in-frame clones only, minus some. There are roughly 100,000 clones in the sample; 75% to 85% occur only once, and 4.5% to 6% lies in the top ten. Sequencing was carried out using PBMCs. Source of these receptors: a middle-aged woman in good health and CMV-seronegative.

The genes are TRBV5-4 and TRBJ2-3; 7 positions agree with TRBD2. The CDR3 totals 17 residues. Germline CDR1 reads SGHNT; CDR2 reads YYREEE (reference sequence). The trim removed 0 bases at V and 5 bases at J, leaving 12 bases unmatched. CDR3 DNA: TGTGCCAGCAGCTTGGCCACCCTAGGTGGGGGGGGAGATACGCAGTATTTT. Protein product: CASSLATLGGGGDTQYF.

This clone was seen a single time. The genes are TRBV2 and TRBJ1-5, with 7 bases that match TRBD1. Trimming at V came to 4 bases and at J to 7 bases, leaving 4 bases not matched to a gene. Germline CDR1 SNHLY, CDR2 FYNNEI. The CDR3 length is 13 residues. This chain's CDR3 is CASSVDRSQPQHF. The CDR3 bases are TGTGCCAGCAGTGTGGACAGGTCGCAGCCCCAGCATTTT.

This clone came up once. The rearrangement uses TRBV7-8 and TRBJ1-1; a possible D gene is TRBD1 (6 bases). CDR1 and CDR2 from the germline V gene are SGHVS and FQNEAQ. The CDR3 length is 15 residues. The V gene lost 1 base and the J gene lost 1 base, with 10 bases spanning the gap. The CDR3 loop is CASSLGGRGNTEAFF. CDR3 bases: TGTGCCAGCAGCTTAGGAGGCAGGGGGAACACTGAAGCTTTCTTT. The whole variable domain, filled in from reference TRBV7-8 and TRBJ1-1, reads GAGVSQSPRYKVAKRGQDVALRCDPISGHVSLFWYQQALGQGPEFLTYFQNEAQLDKSGLPSDRFFAERPEGSVSTLKIQRTQQEDSAVYLCASSLGGRGNTEAFFGQGTRLTVV.

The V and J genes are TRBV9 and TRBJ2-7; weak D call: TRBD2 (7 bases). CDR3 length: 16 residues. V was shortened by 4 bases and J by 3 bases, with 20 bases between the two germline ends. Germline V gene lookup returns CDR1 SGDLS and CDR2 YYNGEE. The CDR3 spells CASSPGGGVNDYEQYF. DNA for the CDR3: TGTGCCAGCAGCCCCGGAGGGGGGGTCAACGACTACGAGCAGTACTTC.

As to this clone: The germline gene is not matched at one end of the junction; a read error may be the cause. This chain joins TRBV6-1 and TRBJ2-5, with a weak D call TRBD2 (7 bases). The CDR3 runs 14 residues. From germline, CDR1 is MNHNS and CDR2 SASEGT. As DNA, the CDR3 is TGTGCCAGCACTGAATCGGGGGGCGGGGAGACCCAGTACTTC. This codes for CASTESGGGETQYF.

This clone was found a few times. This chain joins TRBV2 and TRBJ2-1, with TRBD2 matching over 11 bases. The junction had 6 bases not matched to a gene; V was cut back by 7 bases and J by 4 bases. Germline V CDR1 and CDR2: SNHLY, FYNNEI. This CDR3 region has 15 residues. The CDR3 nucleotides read TGTGCCAGCAAGCTCCTAGCGGGGGGTTACAATGAGCAGTTCTTC. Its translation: CASKLLAGGYNEQFF.

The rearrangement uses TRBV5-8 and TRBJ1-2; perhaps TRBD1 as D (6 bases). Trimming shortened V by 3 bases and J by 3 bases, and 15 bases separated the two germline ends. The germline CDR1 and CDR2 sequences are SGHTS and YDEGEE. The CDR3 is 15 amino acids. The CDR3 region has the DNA TGTGCCAGCAGCTCCCCCGGGGGGGCTTACTATGGCTACACCTTC. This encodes CASSSPGGAYYGYTF.

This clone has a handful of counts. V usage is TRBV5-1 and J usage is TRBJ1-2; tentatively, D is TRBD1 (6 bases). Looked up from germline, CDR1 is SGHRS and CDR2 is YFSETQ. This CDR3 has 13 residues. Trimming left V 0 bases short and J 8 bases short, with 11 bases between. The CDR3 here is CASSLDRVGGYTF. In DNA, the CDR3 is TGCGCCAGCAGCTTGGACAGGGTAGGGGGCTACACCTTC.

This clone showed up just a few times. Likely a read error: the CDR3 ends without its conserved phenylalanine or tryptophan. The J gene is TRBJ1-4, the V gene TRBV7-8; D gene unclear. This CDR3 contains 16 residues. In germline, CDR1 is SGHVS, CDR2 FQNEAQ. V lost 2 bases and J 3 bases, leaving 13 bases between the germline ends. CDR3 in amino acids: CASSLFRVAPNEKLFV. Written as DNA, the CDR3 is TGTGCCAGCAGCTTATTTCGGGTCGCGCCTAATGAAAAACTGTTTGTT.

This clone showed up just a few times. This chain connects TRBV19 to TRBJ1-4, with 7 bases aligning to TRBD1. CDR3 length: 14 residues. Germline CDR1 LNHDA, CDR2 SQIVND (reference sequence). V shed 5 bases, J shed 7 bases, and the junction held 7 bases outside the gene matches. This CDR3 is CASSWRQGGEKLFF. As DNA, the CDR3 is TGTGCCAGTAGTTGGCGACAGGGCGGTGAAAAACTGTTTTTT.

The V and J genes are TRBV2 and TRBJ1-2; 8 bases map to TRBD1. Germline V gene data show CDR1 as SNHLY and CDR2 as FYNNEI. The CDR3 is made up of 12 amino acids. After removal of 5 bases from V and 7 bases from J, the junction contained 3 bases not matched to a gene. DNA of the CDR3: TGTGCCAGCAGTCCTACAGGGGGTGGCTACACCTTC. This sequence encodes CASSPTGGGYTF.

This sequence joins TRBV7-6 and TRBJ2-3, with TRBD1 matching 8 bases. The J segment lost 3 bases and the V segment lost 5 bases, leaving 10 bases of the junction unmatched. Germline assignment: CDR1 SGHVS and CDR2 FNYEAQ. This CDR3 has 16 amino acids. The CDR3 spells CASSTQGAGRTDTQYF. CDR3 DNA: TGTGCCAGCAGCACCCAGGGGGCTGGTAGGACAGATACGCAGTATTTT.

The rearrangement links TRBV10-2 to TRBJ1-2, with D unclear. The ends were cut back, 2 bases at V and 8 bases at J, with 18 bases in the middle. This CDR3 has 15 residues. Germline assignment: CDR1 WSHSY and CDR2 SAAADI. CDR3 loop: CASSETPSGGGGYTF. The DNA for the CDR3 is TGCGCCAGCAGTGAGACTCCAAGTGGTGGAGGCGGCTACACCTTC.

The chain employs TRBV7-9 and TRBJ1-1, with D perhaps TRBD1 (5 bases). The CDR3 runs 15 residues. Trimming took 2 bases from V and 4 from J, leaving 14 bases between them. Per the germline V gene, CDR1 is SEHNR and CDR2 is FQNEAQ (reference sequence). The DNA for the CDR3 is TGTGCCAGCAGCTTACGTCAGGGATTGGGCACTGAAGCTTTCTTT. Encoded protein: CASSLRQGLGTEAFF. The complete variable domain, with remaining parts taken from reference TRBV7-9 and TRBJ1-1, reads DTGVSQNPRHKITKRGQNVTFRCDPISEHNRLYWYRQTLGQGPEFLTYFQNEAQLEKSRLLSDRFSAERPKGSFSTLEIQRTEQGDSAMYLCASSLRQGLGTEAFFGQGTRLTVV.

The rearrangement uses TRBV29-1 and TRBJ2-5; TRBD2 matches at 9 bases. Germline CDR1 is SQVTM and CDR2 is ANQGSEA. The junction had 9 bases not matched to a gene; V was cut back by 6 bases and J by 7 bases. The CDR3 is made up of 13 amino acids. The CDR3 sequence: CSVDRTAGGTQYF. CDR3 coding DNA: TGCAGCGTCGACCGGACAGCGGGGGGGACCCAGTACTTC. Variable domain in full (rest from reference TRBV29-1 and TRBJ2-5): SAVISQKPSRDICQRGTSLTIQCQVDSQVTMMFWYRQQPGQSLTLIATANQGSEATYESGFVIDKFPISRPNLTFSTLTVSNMSPEDSSIYLCSVDRTAGGTQYFGPGTRLLVL.

The CDR3 region is CASSRTGYNSPLHF. CDR3 nucleotides: TGTGCCAGCAGTAGGACAGGCTATAATTCACCCCTCCACTTT. This chain links TRBV6-5 with TRBJ1-6; 7 nucleotides match TRBD1. J was trimmed by 3 bases and V by 5 bases; bases with no gene match: 1. The germline V gene has CDR1 MNHEY and CDR2 SVGAGI. The CDR3 loop spans 14 amino acids.

As DNA, the CDR3 is TGCGCCAGCAGCTTGGGGGGGACACCCTCCTACGAGCAGTACTTC. Translated, it gives CASSLGGTPSYEQYF. The J gene is TRBJ2-7, the V gene TRBV5-1; the D gene is possibly TRBD1 (6 bases). V was trimmed by 0 bases and J by 0 bases, leaving 10 bases between them. Germline V gene data show CDR1 as SGHRS and CDR2 as YFSETQ. The CDR3 loop spans 15 amino acids.

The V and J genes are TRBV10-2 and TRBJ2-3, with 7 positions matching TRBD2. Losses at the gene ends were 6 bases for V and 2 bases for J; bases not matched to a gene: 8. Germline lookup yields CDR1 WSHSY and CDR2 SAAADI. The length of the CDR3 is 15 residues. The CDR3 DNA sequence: TGCGCCAGCAGGGAGATCCGGGACTACACAGATACGCAGTATTTT. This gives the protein CASREIRDYTDTQYF.

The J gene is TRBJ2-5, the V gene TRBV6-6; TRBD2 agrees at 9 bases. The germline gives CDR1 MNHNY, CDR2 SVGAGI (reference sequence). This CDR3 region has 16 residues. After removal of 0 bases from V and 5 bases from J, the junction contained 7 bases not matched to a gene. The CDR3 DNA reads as TGTGCCAGCAGTTACTCGGGCGGGGGGGCCCGGGAGACCCAGTACTTC. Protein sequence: CASSYSGGGARETQYF.

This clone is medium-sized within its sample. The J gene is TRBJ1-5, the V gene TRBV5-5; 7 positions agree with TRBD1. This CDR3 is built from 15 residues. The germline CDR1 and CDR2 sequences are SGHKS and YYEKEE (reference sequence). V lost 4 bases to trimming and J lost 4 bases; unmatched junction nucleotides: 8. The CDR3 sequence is CASSEWTGNNQPQHF. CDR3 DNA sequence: TGTGCCAGCAGCGAATGGACAGGAAATAATCAGCCCCAGCATTTT.

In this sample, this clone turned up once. CDR3 nucleotide sequence: TGCGCCAGCAGCTTGGCCGGGAGTTCCTATGGCTACACCTTC. This sequence encodes CASSLAGSSYGYTF. V gene TRBV5-1 combines with J gene TRBJ1-2; D gene uncertain. The CDR3 extends over 14 amino acids. Trimming stripped 0 bases from V and 4 bases from J, with 10 bases between. In germline, CDR1 is SGHRS, CDR2 YFSETQ.